What follows is one TCR beta chain and its context. This entry is derived from a study of blood T cell repertoires in COVID-19. The wider study: The United States, Italy and Spain provided the acute and convalescent COVID-19 samples. PBMCs, B-cell-depleted T cells, or T cells provided the cDNA or gDNA that made up the material.

Methods used by the authors: It was from reference gene primer amplification that nucleated cell counts were estimated. TCRdb keeps only in-frame clones here, not all; method: immunoSEQ multiplex PCR. Clone size and the V and J calls come from that table; the DNA yielded D and trimming. The table includes roughly 29,000 clones, approximately 81% detected once. Sequenced: peripheral blood. This clonotype was sampled from a man of 80 years or more with active COVID-19.

The CDR3 reads CASSLAYYTDTQYF. CDR3 nucleotides: TGCGCCAGCAGCTTGGCCTACTACACAGATACGCAGTATTTT. The genes are TRBV5-1 and TRBJ2-3; D remains unclear. CDR1 is SGHRS, CDR2 YFSETQ, per germline. V was clipped by 0 bases and J by 2 bases, with 7 bases between them. The CDR3 runs 14 residues. The full variable domain, completed using reference TRBV5-1 and TRBJ2-3, is KAGVTQTPRYLIKTRGQQVTLSCSPISGHRSVSWYQQTPGQGLQFLFEYFSETQRNKGNFPGRFSGRQFSNSRSEMNVSTLELGDSALYLCASSLAYYTDTQYFGPGTRLTVL.